The 24 T cell receptor beta chains below all came from one sample that was sequenced in a study of T cells in Graves' hyperthyroidism and ophthalmopathy. TCR beta CDR3 sequences were amplified from RNA transcripts. The study used the HTBI primer set for a first-round RT-PCR of the TCR CDR3. MiXCR was run by TCRdb on the multiplex PCR reads, yielding one entry per CDR3 protein. The table has around 450,000 distinct CDR3 sequences, around a sixth seen once. What was sequenced was blood. These receptors were taken from a woman between 18 and 29 years old with Graves' hyperthyroidism.

This clonotype was seen a few times. The genes are TRBV7-9 and TRBJ2-1, with 7 bases aligning to TRBD2. This CDR3 contains 18 residues. Germline V gene sequence: CDR1 SEHNR, CDR2 FQNEAQ (reference sequence). With 2 bases clipped from V and 8 bases from J, the junction kept 18 bases outside the gene matches. Here the CDR3 reads CASSLKFGGSRLADEQFF. The DNA for the CDR3 is TGTGCCAGCAGCTTAAAATTCGGCGGGAGCCGGTTGGCGGATGAGCAGTTCTTC. Variable domain in full (rest from reference TRBV7-9 and TRBJ2-1): DTGVSQNPRHKITKRGQNVTFRCDPISEHNRLYWYRQTLGQGPEFLTYFQNEAQLEKSRLLSDRFSAERPKGSFSTLEIQRTEQGDSAMYLCASSLKFGGSRLADEQFFGPGTRLTVL.

This clonotype came up many times. The CDR3 protein is CASSLTSGGLPYEQYF. CDR3 nucleotide sequence: TGTGCCAGCAGTTTAACTAGCGGGGGCCTTCCCTACGAGCAGTACTTC. This sequence joins TRBV28 and TRBJ2-7; TRBD2 matches 11 bases. Germline V CDR1 and CDR2: MDHEN, SYDVKM. The CDR3 contains 16 residues. With V trimmed by 2 bases and J by 2 bases, 5 bases remained unmatched.

This clonotype was recorded at least ten times. The chain carries TRBV6-1 and TRBJ1-4; 7 bases line up with TRBD1. V was pared by 2 bases and J by 3 bases, with 3 bases of the junction left unmatched. The V gene's germline CDR1 is MNHNS and CDR2 SASEGT. The length of the CDR3 is 15 residues. The CDR3 bases are TGTGCCAGCAGTGAAAGGGGGCGGTCTAATGAAAAACTGTTTTTT. Its translation is CASSERGRSNEKLFF.

The table lists this clonotype with many counts. V and J are TRBV3-1 and TRBJ2-7; maybe TRBD1 (7 bases). Between the trimmed V and J ends, which lost 5 bases and 4 bases, there was a span of 12 bases. Germline values: CDR1 LGHDT, CDR2 YNNKEL (reference sequence). This CDR3 has 13 residues. The CDR3, as DNA: TGTGCCAGCAGCTCAGGGGGGCGGTACGAGCAGTACTTC. As protein: CASSSGGRYEQYF.

This clonotype was seen ten or more times. The chain has TRBV18 and TRBJ2-1, with TRBD1 as a possible D gene (6 bases). This CDR3 has 12 amino acids. The germline gives CDR1 KGHSH, CDR2 LQKENI. Trimming cost V 4 bases and J 7 bases, with 8 bases left between them. The CDR3 loop reads CASSRDRNEQFF. The CDR3 coding sequence is TGTGCCAGCTCACGAGACAGGAATGAGCAGTTCTTC.

This clonotype was seen repeatedly, ten times or more. The genes are TRBV19 and TRBJ2-5; D may correspond to TRBD1 or TRBD2 (6 bases each). Per the germline V gene, CDR1 is LNHDA and CDR2 is SQIVND (reference sequence). The CDR3 spans 15 residues. Trimming pared 3 bases from V and 3 bases from J, leaving 14 bases between. This chain's CDR3 is CASSIPGAGEETQYF. In DNA form, the CDR3 reads TGTGCCAGTAGTATTCCGGGGGCAGGGGAAGAGACCCAGTACTTC.

The chain recombines TRBV28 with TRBJ1-4; D ambiguous. The V end lost 8 bases, the J end lost 7 bases, and 11 bases lay between the germline ends. The germline gives CDR1 MDHEN, CDR2 SYDVKM. The CDR3 spans 12 residues. CDR3 residues: CASRIPLEKLFF. The CDR3 nucleotides are TGTGCCAGCCGTATTCCCCTTGAAAAACTGTTTTTT.

This clonotype has a handful of counts. The V gene is TRBV4-1, the J gene TRBJ2-7; 9 nucleotides line up with TRBD1. This CDR3 is 15 amino acids long. The trim removed 0 bases at V and 3 bases at J, leaving 3 bases unmatched. Germline V lookup: CDR1 MGHRA, CDR2 YSYEKL. As DNA, the CDR3 is TGCGCCAGCAGCCAAGAGGGGACAGGGCGCTACGAGCAGTACTTC. It translates to CASSQEGTGRYEQYF.

This clonotype has ten or more counts. The genes are TRBV5-6 and TRBJ2-7; 8 bases match TRBD1. Germline values: CDR1 SGHDT, CDR2 YYEEEE. The CDR3 length is 14 residues. Trimming took 4 bases from V and 6 from J; bases not matched to a gene: 9. In DNA form, the CDR3 reads TGTGCCAGCAGCGACAGGGGACGCAGGGGCGAGCAGTACTTC. Translation gives CASSDRGRRGEQYF.

This clonotype was detected only a few times. Given a much more abundant clone one base away, this may be a read error. The chain employs TRBV2 and TRBJ2-7; 8 bases line up with TRBD1. Per the germline V gene, CDR1 is SNHLY and CDR2 is FYNNEI. Trimming removed 6 bases from V and 3 bases from J; junction bases left unmatched: 10. This CDR3 is built from 15 residues. CDR3 DNA: TGTGCCAGCAGCGCCGGGACAGGAGGCGACTACGAGCAGTACTTC. Translating it yields CASSAGTGGDYEQYF.

Many counts were recorded for this clonotype. The chain joins TRBV29-1 to TRBJ1-1, with D maybe TRBD1 (6 bases). V was clipped by 3 bases and J by 1 base, with 15 bases between them. Germline CDR1 is SQVTM and CDR2 is ANQGSEA. This CDR3 contains 15 residues. As DNA, the CDR3 is TGCAGCGTTGAGGGGGGGGCAGTCTCGAACACTGAAGCTTTCTTT. This gives the protein CSVEGGAVSNTEAFF. The full variable domain, completed using reference TRBV29-1 and TRBJ1-1, is SAVISQKPSRDICQRGTSLTIQCQVDSQVTMMFWYRQQPGQSLTLIATANQGSEATYESGFVIDKFPISRPNLTFSTLTVSNMSPEDSSIYLCSVEGGAVSNTEAFFGQGTRLTVV.

This clonotype has just a few counts. This sequence joins TRBV20-1 and TRBJ1-2; TRBD1 might be the D (6 bases). The CDR3 is 13 amino acids. The germline V gene has CDR1 DFQATT and CDR2 SNEGSKA (reference sequence). V lost 3 bases, J lost 4 bases, and 12 bases lay in between. CDR3: CSARDSYSYGYTF. In DNA form, the CDR3 reads TGCAGTGCTAGGGACAGCTACTCCTATGGCTACACCTTC.

This clonotype appeared many times. The chain combines TRBV20-1 with TRBJ2-2, with 12 bases identical to TRBD2. V was pared by 3 bases and J by 6 bases, with 2 bases of the junction left unmatched. Germline CDR1 reads DFQATT; CDR2 reads SNEGSKA (reference sequence). This CDR3 contains 14 residues. The CDR3 protein is CSARGLAGSGELFF. CDR3 nucleotide sequence: TGCAGTGCTAGGGGACTAGCGGGTTCCGGGGAGCTGTTTTTT.

This clonotype showed up many times. This chain uses TRBV28 with TRBJ1-3; no clear D. The V gene lost 6 bases and the J gene lost 0 bases, with 12 bases spanning the gap. Germline V gene data show CDR1 as MDHEN and CDR2 as SYDVKM. CDR3 length: 15 residues. The DNA of the CDR3 is TGTGCCAGCAGGGCAGCCACACTCTCTGGAAACACCATATATTTT. Translating it yields CASRAATLSGNTIYF. Full variable domain (missing parts from reference TRBV28 and TRBJ1-3): DVKVTQSSRYLVKRTGEKVFLECVQDMDHENMFWYRQDPGLGLRLIYFSYDVKMKEKGDIPEGYSVSREKKERFSLILESASTNQTSMYLCASRAATLSGNTIYFGEGSWLTVV.

This clonotype was recorded at least ten times. The chain recombines TRBV2 with TRBJ2-3; tentative D call: TRBD2 (5 bases). The CDR3 is made up of 16 amino acids. The V gene lost 0 bases and the J gene lost 2 bases, with 12 bases spanning the gap. Germline values: CDR1 SNHLY, CDR2 FYNNEI. The chain's CDR3 is CASSEALRGATDTQYF. In DNA, the CDR3 is TGTGCCAGCAGTGAAGCGCTACGGGGAGCCACAGATACGCAGTATTTT.

The rearrangement joins TRBV28 to TRBJ2-7, with TRBD1 matching over 7 bases. The CDR3 contains 15 residues. Trimming took 7 bases from V and 5 from J; bases not matched to a gene: 14. Per germline, CDR1 MDHEN and CDR2 SYDVKM. The CDR3 DNA reads as TGTGCCAGCAACAATCCCGGACAGGCAGGCGACGAGCAGTACTTC. It codes for CASNNPGQAGDEQYF.

This clonotype has only a few counts. This sequence joins TRBV5-1 and TRBJ1-1; the D gene is possibly TRBD1 (5 bases). V lost 0 bases and J 8 bases, leaving 11 bases between the germline ends. Germline V gene data show CDR1 as SGHRS and CDR2 as YFSETQ. CDR3 length: 13 residues. Here the CDR3 DNA reads TGCGCCAGCAGCTTGGGTTGGGGGGGGGAAGCTTTCTTT. Translating gives CASSLGWGGEAFF.

There are a few counts of this clonotype. This sequence joins TRBV7-3 and TRBJ2-1; D perhaps matches TRBD2 (7 bases). V lost 4 bases, J lost 7 bases, and 20 bases lay in between. Per germline, CDR1 SGHTA and CDR2 FQGTGA. The CDR3 consists of 16 residues. Here the CDR3 reads CASSWGGRPGVNEQFF. The DNA for the CDR3 is TGTGCCAGCAGCTGGGGGGGGCGGCCCGGCGTGAATGAGCAGTTCTTC.

V is TRBV11-2 and J is TRBJ2-1; D ambiguous. V was trimmed by 0 bases and J by 2 bases, leaving 5 bases between them. The CDR3 runs 14 residues. CDR1 is SGHAT and CDR2 is FQNNGV in the germline V gene. The CDR3 bases are TGTGCCAGCAGCTTAGATCGACCCTACAATGAGCAGTTCTTC. Protein product: CASSLDRPYNEQFF. The variable domain in full, with the rest retrieved from reference TRBV11-2 and TRBJ2-1, is EAGVAQSPRYKIIEKRQSVAFWCNPISGHATLYWYQQILGQGPKLLIQFQNNGVVDDSQLPKDRFSAERLKGVDSTLKIQPAKLEDSAVYLCASSLDRPYNEQFFGPGTRLTVL.

This clonotype showed up many times. The chain's CDR3 is CASSREGTAQETQYF. The CDR3, as DNA: TGTGCCAGCAGCCGAGAGGGGACTGCACAAGAGACCCAGTACTTC. The chain links TRBV3-1 to TRBJ2-5; D is possibly TRBD2 (6 bases). This CDR3 is built from 15 residues. V lost 4 bases and J lost 2, with 14 bases in between. Germline V gene sequence: CDR1 LGHDT, CDR2 YNNKEL (reference sequence).

The CDR3 DNA is TGTGCCAGCAGCTTGGATCTAGCGGGAGCAGATACGCAGTATTTT. This gives the protein CASSLDLAGADTQYF. The V and J genes are TRBV5-5 and TRBJ2-3, with 10 positions matching TRBD2. Germline V gene data show CDR1 as SGHKS and CDR2 as YYEKEE (reference sequence). V was pared by 0 bases and J by 4 bases, with 2 bases of the junction left unmatched. The CDR3 spans 15 residues.

As for this clonotype: Since a much larger clone is just one base distant, this may be a read error. The gene calls are TRBV6-1 and TRBJ2-1; D ambiguous. This CDR3 has 15 residues. Germline V gives CDR1 MNHNS, CDR2 SASEGT. V was cut by 1 base and J by 9 bases, with 16 bases left in between. The CDR3 reads CASSEGFMGYCEQFF. As DNA, the CDR3 is TGTGCCAGCAGTGAAGGGTTCATGGGGTATTGTGAGCAGTTCTTC.

This clonotype appeared many times. The CDR3 loop is CASSLEGSGGETQYF. The CDR3 DNA sequence: TGTGCCAGCAGTTTAGAGGGCAGCGGGGGGGAGACCCAGTACTTC. This chain links TRBV12-3 or TRBV12-4 with TRBJ2-5, with 9 bases lining up with TRBD2. CDR3 size: 15 residues. Unmatched junction bases numbered 5, after V lost 1 base and J lost 5 bases.

The V and J genes are TRBV20-1 and TRBJ2-1; 9 bases line up with TRBD2. V was clipped by 6 bases and J by 4 bases; unmatched bases: 7. The germline V gene has CDR1 DFQATT and CDR2 SNEGSKA (reference sequence). CDR3 length: 14 amino acids. CDR3 sequence reads: CSADGLARYNEQFF. Written as DNA, the CDR3 is TGCAGTGCCGATGGACTAGCGCGTTACAATGAGCAGTTCTTC.